The following is a T cell receptor (beta chain) sequence with its context. In germline, CDR1 is MNHNS, CDR2 SASEGT. The CDR3 extends over 15 amino acids. This sample is part of a study of cytomegalovirus exposure and HLA in healthy donors. Use of 60 Vbeta and 13 Jbeta primers characterized the PCR. The table came from immunoSEQ multiplex PCR; TCRdb's copy has only in-frame clones and leaves some out. The table has about 130,000 clones, about 79% seen once. The TCR comes from a woman between 50 and 59 years old in good health and CMV-seronegative. Sequencing was carried out using PBMCs. The J gene is TRBJ2-5, the V gene TRBV6-1, with 14 bases fitting TRBD2. Gene TRBJ2-7 matches the end of the DNA better, so the J call may be wrong. The CDR3 DNA follows: TGTGCCAGCAGTGTAGGGACTAGCGGGGGTTACGAGCAGTACTTC. This translates into CASSVGTSGGYEQYF.